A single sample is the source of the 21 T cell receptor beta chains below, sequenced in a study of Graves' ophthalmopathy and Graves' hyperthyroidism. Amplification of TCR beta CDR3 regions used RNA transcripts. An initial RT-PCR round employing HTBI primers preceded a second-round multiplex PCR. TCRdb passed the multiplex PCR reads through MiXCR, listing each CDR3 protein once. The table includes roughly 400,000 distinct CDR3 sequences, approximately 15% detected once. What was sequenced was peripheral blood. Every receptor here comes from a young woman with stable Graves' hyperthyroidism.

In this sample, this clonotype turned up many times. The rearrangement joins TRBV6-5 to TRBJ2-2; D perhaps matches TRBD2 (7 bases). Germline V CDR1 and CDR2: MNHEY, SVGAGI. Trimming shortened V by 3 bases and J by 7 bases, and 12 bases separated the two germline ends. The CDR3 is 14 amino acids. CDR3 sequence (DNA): TGTGCCAGCAGTTATACGGGGGGCCACGGGGAGCTGTTTTTT. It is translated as CASSYTGGHGELFF.

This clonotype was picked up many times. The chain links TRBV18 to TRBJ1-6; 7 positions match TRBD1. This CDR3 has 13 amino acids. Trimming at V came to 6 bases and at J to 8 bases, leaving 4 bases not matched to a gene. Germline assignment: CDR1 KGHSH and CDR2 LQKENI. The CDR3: CASSFGQDSPLHF. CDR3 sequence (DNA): TGTGCCAGCTCTTTCGGACAGGATTCACCCCTCCACTTT.

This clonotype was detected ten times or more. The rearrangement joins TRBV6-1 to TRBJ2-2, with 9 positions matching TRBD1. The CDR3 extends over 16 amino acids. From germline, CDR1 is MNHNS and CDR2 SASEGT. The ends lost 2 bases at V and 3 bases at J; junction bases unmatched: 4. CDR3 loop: CASSEWGQGYTGELFF. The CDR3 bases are TGTGCCAGCAGTGAATGGGGACAGGGATACACCGGGGAGCTGTTTTTT.

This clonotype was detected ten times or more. The CDR3 DNA follows: TGTGCCACCGGGACTGATAACACCGGGGAGCTGTTTTTT. Amino acid sequence: CATGTDNTGELFF. This chain links TRBV15 with TRBJ2-2; possible D gene TRBD2, 6 bases. Germline V CDR1 and CDR2: LNHNV, YYDKDF (reference sequence). The V end was cut by 8 bases, the J end by 2 bases, with 9 bases between. This CDR3 has 13 amino acids.

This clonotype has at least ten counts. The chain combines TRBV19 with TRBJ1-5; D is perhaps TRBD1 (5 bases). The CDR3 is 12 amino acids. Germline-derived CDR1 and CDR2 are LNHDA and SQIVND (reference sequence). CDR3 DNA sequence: TGTGCGACGACAGATTATGATCAGCCCCAGCATTTT. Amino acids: CATTDYDQPQHF.

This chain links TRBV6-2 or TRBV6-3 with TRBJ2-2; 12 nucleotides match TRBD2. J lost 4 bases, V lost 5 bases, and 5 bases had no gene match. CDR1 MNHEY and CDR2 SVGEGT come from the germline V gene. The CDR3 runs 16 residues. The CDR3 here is CASSRSGLAGTGELFF. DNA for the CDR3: TGTGCCAGCAGTCGATCGGGACTAGCGGGCACCGGGGAGCTGTTTTTT.

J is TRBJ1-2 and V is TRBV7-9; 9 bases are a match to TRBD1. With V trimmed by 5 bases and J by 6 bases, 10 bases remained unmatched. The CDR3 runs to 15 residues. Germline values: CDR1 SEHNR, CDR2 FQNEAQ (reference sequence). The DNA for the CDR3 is TGTGCCAGCAGCCATAGCCAGGGACAGGGCCATGGCTACACCTTC. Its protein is CASSHSQGQGHGYTF.

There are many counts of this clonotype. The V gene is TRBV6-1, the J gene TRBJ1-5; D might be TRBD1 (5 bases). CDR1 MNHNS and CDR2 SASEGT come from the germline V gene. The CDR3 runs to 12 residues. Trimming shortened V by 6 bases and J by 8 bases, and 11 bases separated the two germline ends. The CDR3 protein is CASRTVGEPQHF. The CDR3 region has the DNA TGTGCCAGCAGGACAGTCGGAGAGCCCCAGCATTTT.

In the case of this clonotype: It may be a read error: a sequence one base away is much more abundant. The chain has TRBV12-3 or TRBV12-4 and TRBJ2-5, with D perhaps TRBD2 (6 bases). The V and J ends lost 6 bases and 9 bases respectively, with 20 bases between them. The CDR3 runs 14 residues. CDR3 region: CASSLGGPSEAQYF. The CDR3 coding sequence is TGTGCCAGCAGCCTGGGGGGTCCCAGTGAGGCCCAGTACTTC.

The chain's CDR3 is CASSLSSVTEAFF. The CDR3 bases are TGTGCCAGCAGTTTAAGCAGTGTCACTGAAGCTTTCTTT. The genes are TRBV12-3 or TRBV12-4 and TRBJ1-1; D not certain. This CDR3 is 13 amino acids long. V was cut by 2 bases and J by 4 bases, with 8 bases left in between.

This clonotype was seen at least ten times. The DNA of the CDR3 is TGTGCCAGCAGTGAAGAGGACGTTCGAGCGCGGGGCTACACCTTC. This gives the protein CASSEEDVRARGYTF. This chain links TRBV2 with TRBJ1-2, with D hard to call. The CDR3 spans 15 residues. Germline V gives CDR1 SNHLY, CDR2 FYNNEI. V was pared by 1 base and J by 8 bases, with 17 bases between. Using reference TRBV2 and TRBJ1-2 for the parts outside the CDR3, the full variable domain is EPEVTQTPSHQVTQMGQEVILRCVPISNHLYFYWYRQILGQKVEFLVSFYNNEISEKSEIFDDQFSVERPDGSNFTLKIRSTKLEDSAMYFCASSEEDVRARGYTFGSGTRLTVV.

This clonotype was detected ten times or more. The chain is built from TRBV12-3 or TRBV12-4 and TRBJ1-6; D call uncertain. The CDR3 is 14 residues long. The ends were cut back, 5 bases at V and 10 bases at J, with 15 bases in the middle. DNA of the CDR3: TGTGCCAGCAGTCTCCGGGATTCCGACTCACCCCTCCACTTT. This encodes CASSLRDSDSPLHF.

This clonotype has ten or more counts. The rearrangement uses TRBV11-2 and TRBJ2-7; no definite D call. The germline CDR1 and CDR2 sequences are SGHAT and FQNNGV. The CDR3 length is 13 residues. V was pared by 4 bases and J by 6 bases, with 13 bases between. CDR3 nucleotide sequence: TGTGCCAGCAGCTACCCCGATTTTGGCGAGCAGTACTTC. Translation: CASSYPDFGEQYF.

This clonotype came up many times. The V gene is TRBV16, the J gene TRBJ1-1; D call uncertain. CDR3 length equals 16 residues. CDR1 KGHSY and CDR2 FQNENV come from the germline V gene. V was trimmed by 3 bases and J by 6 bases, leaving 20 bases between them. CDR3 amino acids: CASSHTRVAGKAEAFF. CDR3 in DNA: TGTGCCAGCAGCCACACCCGAGTGGCGGGTAAGGCTGAAGCTTTCTTT.

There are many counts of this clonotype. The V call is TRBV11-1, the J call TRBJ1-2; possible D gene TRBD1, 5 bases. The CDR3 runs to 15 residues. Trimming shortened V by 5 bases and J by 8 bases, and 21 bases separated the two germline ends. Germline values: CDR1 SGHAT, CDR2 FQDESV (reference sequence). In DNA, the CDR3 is TGTGCCAGCAGCGGACCGGGACCTATTACTCCAGGCTACACCTTC. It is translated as CASSGPGPITPGYTF.

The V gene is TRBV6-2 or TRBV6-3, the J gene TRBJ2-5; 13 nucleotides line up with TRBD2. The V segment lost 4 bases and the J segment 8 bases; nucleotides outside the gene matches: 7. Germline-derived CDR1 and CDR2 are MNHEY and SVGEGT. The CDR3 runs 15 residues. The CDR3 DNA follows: TGTGCCAGCAGTTGGACTAGCGGGGGCGGCGATACCCAGTACTTC. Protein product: CASSWTSGGGDTQYF.

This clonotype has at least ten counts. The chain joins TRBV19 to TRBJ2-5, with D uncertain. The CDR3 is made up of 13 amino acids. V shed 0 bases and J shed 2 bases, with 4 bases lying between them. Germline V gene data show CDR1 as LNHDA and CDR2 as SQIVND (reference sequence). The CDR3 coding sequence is TGTGCCAGTAGTATAGAGGATCAAGAGACCCAGTACTTC. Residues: CASSIEDQETQYF.

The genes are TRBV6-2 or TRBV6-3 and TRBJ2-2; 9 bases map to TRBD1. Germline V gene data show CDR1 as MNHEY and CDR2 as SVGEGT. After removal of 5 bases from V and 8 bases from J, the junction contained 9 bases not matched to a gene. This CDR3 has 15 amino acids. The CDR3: CASSRPGTGSGELFF. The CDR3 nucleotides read TGTGCCAGCAGTCGTCCCGGGACAGGGTCTGGGGAGCTGTTTTTT.

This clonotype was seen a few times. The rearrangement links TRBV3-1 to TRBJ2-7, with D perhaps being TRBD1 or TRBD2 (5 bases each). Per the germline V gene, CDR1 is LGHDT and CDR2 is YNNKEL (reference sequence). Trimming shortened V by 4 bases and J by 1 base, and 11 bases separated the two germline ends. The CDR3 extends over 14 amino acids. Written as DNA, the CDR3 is TGTGCCAGCAGCCCCGGGGACGGGTCCTACGAGCAGTACTTC. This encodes CASSPGDGSYEQYF.

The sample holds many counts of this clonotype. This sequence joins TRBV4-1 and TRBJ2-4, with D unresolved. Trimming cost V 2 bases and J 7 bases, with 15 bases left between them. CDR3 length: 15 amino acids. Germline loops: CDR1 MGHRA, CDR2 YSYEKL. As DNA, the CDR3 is TGCGCCAGCAGCCAATTGGGCCTACCGATGAACATTCAGTACTTC. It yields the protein CASSQLGLPMNIQYF.

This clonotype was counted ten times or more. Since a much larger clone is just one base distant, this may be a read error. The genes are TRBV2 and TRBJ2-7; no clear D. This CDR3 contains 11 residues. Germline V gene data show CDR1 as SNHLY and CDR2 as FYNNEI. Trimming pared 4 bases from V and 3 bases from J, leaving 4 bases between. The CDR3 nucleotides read TGTGCCAGCAGTGCGAACTACGAGCAGTACTTC. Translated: CASSANYEQYF.